This T cell receptor (beta chain) was recovered during a study of blood T cell repertoires in COVID-19. Germline V CDR1 and CDR2: MNHEY, SVGAGI. There are 12 residues in the CDR3. V lost 8 bases and J lost 3, with 11 bases in between. TCRdb keeps only in-frame clones here, not all; method: immunoSEQ multiplex PCR. The data show nearly 110,000 clones, with about nine tenths seen just once and around 6.5% held by the top ten. This chain uses TRBV6-5 with TRBJ2-7, with a tentative D call TRBD2 (5 bases). The sequence was collected from a man aged 45-65 years with active or convalescent COVID-19. The sequencing input was peripheral blood. The CDR3 nucleotides are TGTGCCAGCTCCCTCGGGATCTACGAGCAGTACTTC. Protein: CASSLGIYEQYF.